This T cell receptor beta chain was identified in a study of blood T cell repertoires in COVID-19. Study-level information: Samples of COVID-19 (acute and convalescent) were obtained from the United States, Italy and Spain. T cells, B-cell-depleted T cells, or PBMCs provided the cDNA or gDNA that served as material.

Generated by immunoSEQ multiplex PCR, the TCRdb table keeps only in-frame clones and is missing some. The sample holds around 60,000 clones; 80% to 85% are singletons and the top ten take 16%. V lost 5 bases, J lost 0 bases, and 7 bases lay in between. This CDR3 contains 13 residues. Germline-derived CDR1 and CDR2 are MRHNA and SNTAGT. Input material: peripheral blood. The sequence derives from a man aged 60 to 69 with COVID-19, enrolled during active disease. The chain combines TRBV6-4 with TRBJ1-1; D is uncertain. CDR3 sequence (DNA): TGTGCCAGCAGTACAGAGATGAACACTGAAGCTTTCTTT. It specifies CASSTEMNTEAFF.